These T cell receptor beta chains were read from a single sample in a study of T cell clonotyping in hematopoietic cell transplantation. Sequencing used immunoSEQ multiplex PCR; TCRdb keeps in-frame clones, though not all of them. The top ten hold about 3% of the sample, which has 35,000 to 50,000 clones, 85% seen once. The specimen comprised peripheral blood mononuclear cells, sampled before stem cell transplant. The receptors originated from a man in his 60s with acute myeloid leukemia. Some clones in this sample may be carry-over from other donors' samples. CDR3s include the opening cysteine and the closing phenylalanine or tryptophan. Each record gives: J gene, V gene, CDR3 protein.

TRBJ1-6 | TRBV2 | CASSVSRIDNSPLHF
TRBJ1-3 | TRBV28 | CASRSRLWAGNTIYF
TRBJ2-3 | TRBV2 | CASSDGLVDTQYF
TRBJ1-5 | TRBV5-1 | CASSLDSGNQPQHF
TRBJ2-5 | TRBV7-9 | CASSLASGGQETQYF
TRBJ1-1 | TRBV7-2 | CASSFSRGGTEAFF
TRBJ1-3 | TRBV11-3 | CASSSAGEAGNTIYF
TRBJ2-5 | TRBV28 | CASSLLGTGSQETQYF
TRBJ1-2 | TRBV4-1 | CASSLGTGGGGYTF
TRBJ2-7 | TRBV19 | CASSIDISQSYEQYF
TRBJ1-4 | TRBV7-2 | CASSLDRGNEKLFF
TRBJ2-4 | TRBV11-2 | CASSSGLAIAKNIQYF
TRBJ2-5 | TRBV2 | CASSDEIVSQYF
TRBJ1-2 | TRBV11-2 | CASSSNRDLGYTF
TRBJ2-7 | TRBV19 | CASNDRSSYEQYF
TRBJ1-5 | TRBV2 | CASSERGQGWNQPQHF
TRBJ2-2 | TRBV7-2 | CASRYSTGTGELFF
TRBJ2-7 | TRBV28 | CASFKGDYEQYF
TRBJ2-7 | TRBV7-2 | CASSLAGTSMSQYF
TRBJ2-7 | TRBV9 | CASSDGGSAYEQYF
TRBJ2-7 | TRBV27 | CASSSGDSSYEQYF
TRBJ1-3 | TRBV5-5 | CASSNPGQGSGSGNTIYF
TRBJ2-1 | TRBV28 | CASSPVYNEQFF
TRBJ1-1 | TRBV25-1 | CASADQDMVKEGTEAFF
TRBJ2-7 | TRBV7-9 | CASSLDVQGHEQYF
TRBJ1-5 | TRBV5-1 | CASSLGGQGGNQPQHF
TRBJ1-3 | TRBV28 | CASTPFIYF
TRBJ1-5 | TRBV6-5 | CASSPGGSNQPQHF
TRBJ1-3 | TRBV2 | CASSSSQQRGISGNTIYF
TRBJ2-3 | TRBV30 | CAWSTVRGAGYF
TRBJ1-5 | TRBV2 | CASSRDRENNQPQHF
TRBJ1-5 | TRBV7-9 | CASSSRGTGGPNQPQHF
TRBJ2-2 | TRBV5-6 | CASRSGTGATGELFF
TRBJ2-1 | TRBV29-1 | CSGTYRDGGSYNEQFF
TRBJ1-2 | TRBV28 | CATSPPGYTF
TRBJ2-7 | TRBV7-2 | CASSLVPGEQYF
TRBJ2-2 | TRBV30 | CAWSVPGHKAGELFF
TRBJ2-2 | TRBV7-3 | CASSSDAGELFF
TRBJ1-5 | TRBV5-1 | CASSLIVGQPQHF
TRBJ2-2 | TRBV27 | CASTRHHTGELFF
TRBJ1-5 | TRBV6-1 | CASSAAGGNQPQHF
TRBJ1-4 | TRBV5-1 | CASREQGEKLFF
TRBJ2-5 | TRBV9 | CASSPVGGETETQYF
TRBJ1-1 | TRBV29-1 | CSVEADSNTEAFF
TRBJ1-5 | TRBV28 | CASSAPGPPQQPQHF
TRBJ1-2 | TRBV14 | CASSQDSYRGGYTF
TRBJ2-7 | TRBV29-1 | CSVEGAYEQYF